This is a list of T cell receptor beta chains from one sample in a study of T cell changes during pregnancy in multiple sclerosis. Some clones are missing from TCRdb's copy, which holds only in-frame ones; the method was immunoSEQ multiplex PCR. The sample contains 70,000 to 100,000 clones, 92% of which appear only once. The specimen comprised peripheral blood, sampled in the first trimester of pregnancy. The receptor source for this set is a female donor with multiple sclerosis, enrolled in a pregnancy study. The CDR3 runs from the conserved cysteine through the conserved F or W. D genes are given only for firm matches.

v_call: TRBV30
d_call: .
j_call: TRBJ1-1
cdr3_aa: CAWSVLGSWAFF

v_call: TRBV7-9
d_call: TRBD1
j_call: TRBJ2-3
cdr3_aa: CASSPQDRAPTDTQYF

v_call: TRBV14
d_call: TRBD1
j_call: TRBJ1-2
cdr3_aa: CASSQGTGHYGYTF

v_call: TRBV30
d_call: .
j_call: TRBJ2-7
cdr3_aa: CASNRWGSYEQYF

v_call: TRBV6-5
d_call: .
j_call: TRBJ1-1
cdr3_aa: CASSYSTGGTEAFF

v_call: TRBV9
d_call: TRBD2
j_call: TRBJ2-1
cdr3_aa: CASSGRLAGVINEQFF

v_call: TRBV5-1
d_call: .
j_call: TRBJ2-7
cdr3_aa: CASSSSPPFYEQYF

v_call: TRBV5-1
d_call: TRBD2
j_call: TRBJ2-1
cdr3_aa: CASTRGAPSGSDEQFF

v_call: TRBV2
d_call: .
j_call: TRBJ2-1
cdr3_aa: CASSDPSSYNEQFF

v_call: TRBV19
d_call: TRBD2
j_call: TRBJ2-1
cdr3_aa: CASSWTSGRDSYNEQFF

v_call: TRBV6-6
d_call: .
j_call: TRBJ2-1
cdr3_aa: CASRVGGNEQFF

v_call: TRBV30
d_call: TRBD2
j_call: TRBJ2-1
cdr3_aa: CAWSGGAGGRTVEQFF

v_call: TRBV25-1
d_call: TRBD2
j_call: TRBJ2-5
cdr3_aa: CASSKGLATLGETQYF

v_call: TRBV28
d_call: .
j_call: TRBJ1-2
cdr3_aa: CASSPAGDYGYTF

v_call: TRBV7-9
d_call: .
j_call: TRBJ1-4
cdr3_aa: CASSPRTSGFEKLFF

v_call: TRBV4-1
d_call: TRBD1
j_call: TRBJ2-1
cdr3_aa: CASSLTRTGFSYNEQFF

v_call: TRBV5-6
d_call: TRBD2
j_call: TRBJ2-5
cdr3_aa: CASSLGPVTSGRGETQYF

v_call: TRBV11-2
d_call: TRBD2
j_call: TRBJ2-1
cdr3_aa: CASSLVAGVIEQFF

v_call: TRBV30
d_call: TRBD2
j_call: TRBJ2-1
cdr3_aa: CAWSWASGMYNEQFF

v_call: TRBV7-9
d_call: TRBD1
j_call: TRBJ2-7
cdr3_aa: CASSLQVTRDRVEEQYF

v_call: TRBV7-8
d_call: .
j_call: TRBJ1-1
cdr3_aa: CASSLLMAGAEAFF

v_call: TRBV25-1
d_call: .
j_call: TRBJ2-3
cdr3_aa: CASSEWGAGVSTDTQYF

v_call: TRBV10-1
d_call: .
j_call: TRBJ1-5
cdr3_aa: CASSTGTHQPQHF

v_call: TRBV19
d_call: .
j_call: TRBJ1-5
cdr3_aa: CASSAGPGRSQPQHF

v_call: TRBV11-1
d_call: TRBD2
j_call: TRBJ2-1
cdr3_aa: CASSYIAGGHDEQFF

v_call: TRBV5-1
d_call: .
j_call: TRBJ2-7
cdr3_aa: CASSYISGDEQYF

v_call: TRBV11-3
d_call: TRBD2
j_call: TRBJ2-1
cdr3_aa: CASMAGGGEQFF

v_call: TRBV27
d_call: .
j_call: TRBJ1-2
cdr3_aa: CASSLRRQNYGYTF

v_call: TRBV19
d_call: .
j_call: TRBJ2-1
cdr3_aa: CASSTSSRNEQFF

v_call: TRBV5-1
d_call: TRBD2
j_call: TRBJ2-5
cdr3_aa: CASSPGLAGARRETQYF

v_call: TRBV10-2
d_call: .
j_call: TRBJ2-3
cdr3_aa: CASSDTRRHF

v_call: TRBV27
d_call: TRBD2
j_call: TRBJ2-1
cdr3_aa: CASSLTSGLSYNEQFF

v_call: TRBV19
d_call: .
j_call: TRBJ1-1
cdr3_aa: CASQQGITEAFF

v_call: TRBV2
d_call: .
j_call: TRBJ2-1
cdr3_aa: CASSRENGDNEQFF

v_call: TRBV4-3
d_call: .
j_call: TRBJ2-7
cdr3_aa: CASSQEHLYEQYF

v_call: TRBV5-4
d_call: TRBD2
j_call: TRBJ2-1
cdr3_aa: CASSEDGTSTPSYNEQFF

v_call: TRBV25-1
d_call: TRBD1
j_call: TRBJ2-1
cdr3_aa: CASRPGQGAYNEQFF